The rows below give T cell receptor beta chains drawn from one sample of a study of T cell responses to AZD1222 COVID-19 vaccine. TCRdb keeps only in-frame clones here, not all; method: immunoSEQ multiplex PCR. The sample consists of some 170,000 clones, about 91% of them appearing once. The specimen was peripheral blood, collected on day 0 of MenACWY control vaccination. The receptor source for this set is an adult in good health. CDR3s include the opening cysteine and the closing phenylalanine or tryptophan. D genes are given only for firm matches. Size is omitted from some rows. Given values are once, few, many or a class for expanded clones.

D gene: .
CDR3 length: 16
V gene: TRBV5-1
J gene: TRBJ2-5
clone size: .
CDR3 DNA: TGCGCCAGCAGCTTGTTGGGGGGAGGAAGGCAAGAGACCCAGTACTTC
CDR3 protein: CASSLLGGGRQETQYF

D gene: .
CDR3 length: 12
V gene: TRBV2
J gene: TRBJ1-6
clone size: .
CDR3 DNA: TGTGCCAGCAGTGAAGAGGGTCAGGCCCTCCACTTT
CDR3 protein: CASSEEGQALHF

D gene: .
CDR3 length: 14
V gene: TRBV29-1
J gene: TRBJ2-5
clone size: .
CDR3 DNA: TGCAGCGTTGAACTGGCACTCCCGTGGGAGACCCAGTACTTC
CDR3 protein: CSVELALPWETQYF

D gene: .
CDR3 length: 13
V gene: TRBV2
J gene: TRBJ2-7
clone size: .
CDR3 DNA: TGTGCCAGCAGTGGCCGGGGACATTACGAGCAGTACTTC
CDR3 protein: CASSGRGHYEQYF

D gene: TRBD1
CDR3 length: 16
V gene: TRBV3-1/TRBV3-2
J gene: TRBJ2-2
clone size: .
CDR3 DNA: TGTGCCAGCAGCCCATGGACAGGTCCTAACACCGGGGAGCTGTTTTTT
CDR3 protein: CASSPWTGPNTGELFF

D gene: .
CDR3 length: 14
V gene: TRBV29-1
J gene: TRBJ2-7
clone size: .
CDR3 DNA: TGCAGCGTTGAAGAGCGGACAACCTCCTACGAGCAGTACTTC
CDR3 protein: CSVEERTTSYEQYF

D gene: TRBD2
CDR3 length: 15
V gene: TRBV9
J gene: TRBJ2-1
clone size: .
CDR3 DNA: TGTGCCAGCAGCGTAGACCTAGCGGGAGGCAATGAGCAGTTCTTC
CDR3 protein: CASSVDLAGGNEQFF

D gene: .
CDR3 length: 14
V gene: TRBV2
J gene: TRBJ1-5
clone size: .
CDR3 DNA: TGTGCCAGCACTATGGCATATAGCAATCAGCCCCAGCATTTT
CDR3 protein: CASTMAYSNQPQHF

D gene: TRBD2
CDR3 length: 13
V gene: TRBV6-4
J gene: TRBJ2-1
clone size: .
CDR3 DNA: TGTGCCAGCAGTGGGGAGCGGGATAAGGCGCAGTTCTTC
CDR3 protein: CASSGERDKAQFF

D gene: .
CDR3 length: 17
V gene: TRBV4-3
J gene: TRBJ2-7
clone size: .
CDR3 DNA: TGCGCCAGCAGCCAAGAGGCTCCGACGGCCAGCTCCTACGAGCAGTACTTC
CDR3 protein: CASSQEAPTASSYEQYF

D gene: TRBD2
CDR3 length: 13
V gene: TRBV19
J gene: TRBJ2-1
clone size: .
CDR3 DNA: TGTGCCAGTGTGGGACTAGCTGCCAATGAGCAGTTCTTC
CDR3 protein: CASVGLAANEQFF

D gene: TRBD1
CDR3 length: 16
V gene: TRBV7-9
J gene: TRBJ1-4
clone size: .
CDR3 DNA: TGTGCCAGCAGCTTAGCGACCCCGACAGGGGCTGAAAAACTGTTTTTT
CDR3 protein: CASSLATPTGAEKLFF

D gene: .
CDR3 length: 13
V gene: TRBV5-1
J gene: TRBJ1-1
clone size: .
CDR3 DNA: TGCGCCAGCAGTGCAGGAGCTAACACTGAAGCTTTCTTT
CDR3 protein: CASSAGANTEAFF

D gene: .
CDR3 length: 11
V gene: TRBV28
J gene: TRBJ2-7
clone size: .
CDR3 DNA: TGTGCCAGCAGTTTCCAATACGAGCAGTACTTC
CDR3 protein: CASSFQYEQYF

D gene: TRBD2
CDR3 length: 18
V gene: TRBV19
J gene: TRBJ2-3
clone size: .
CDR3 DNA: TGTGCCAGTAGTATTCAATCTTTAGCGGGATACGTTACAGATACGCAGTATTTT
CDR3 protein: CASSIQSLAGYVTDTQYF

D gene: .
CDR3 length: 14
V gene: TRBV27
J gene: TRBJ2-7
clone size: few
CDR3 DNA: TGTGCCAGCAGTCTGAGATACGAAGGCTACGAGCAGTACTTC
CDR3 protein: CASSLRYEGYEQYF

D gene: TRBD1
CDR3 length: 16
V gene: TRBV28
J gene: TRBJ1-6
clone size: .
CDR3 DNA: TGTGCCAGCAGTTTAATTCGGCAGGGGGATAATTCACCCCTCCACTTT
CDR3 protein: CASSLIRQGDNSPLHF

D gene: TRBD1
CDR3 length: 17
V gene: TRBV4-3
J gene: TRBJ1-2
clone size: .
CDR3 DNA: TGCGCCAGCAGCCAAGATTATGCGGGACAGGGGTCCTATGGCTACACCTTC
CDR3 protein: CASSQDYAGQGSYGYTF

D gene: .
CDR3 length: 12
V gene: TRBV12-3/TRBV12-4
J gene: TRBJ1-2
clone size: .
CDR3 DNA: TGTGCCAGCATGGGGAGGGGCTATGGCTACACCTTC
CDR3 protein: CASMGRGYGYTF

D gene: .
CDR3 length: 14
V gene: TRBV27
J gene: TRBJ2-3
clone size: .
CDR3 DNA: TGTGCCAGCACCCGGACAGATCGCACAGATACGCAGTATTTT
CDR3 protein: CASTRTDRTDTQYF

D gene: .
CDR3 length: 12
V gene: TRBV10-1
J gene: TRBJ1-1
clone size: .
CDR3 DNA: TGCGCCAGCAGTCCTGGGAACACTGAAGCTTTCTTT
CDR3 protein: CASSPGNTEAFF

D gene: TRBD1
CDR3 length: 16
V gene: TRBV5-1
J gene: TRBJ1-4
clone size: .
CDR3 DNA: TGCGCCAGCAGCGTGGACAGGGATGCAACTAATGAAAAACTGTTTTTT
CDR3 protein: CASSVDRDATNEKLFF

D gene: TRBD1
CDR3 length: 15
V gene: TRBV29-1
J gene: TRBJ1-1
clone size: .
CDR3 DNA: TGCAGCGTTTTCGGACAGGGCCCCGGGGCTACTGAAGCTTTCTTT
CDR3 protein: CSVFGQGPGATEAFF

D gene: .
CDR3 length: 11
V gene: TRBV6-5
J gene: TRBJ1-2
clone size: .
CDR3 DNA: TGTGCCACCAGGCGAGGTAATGGCTACACCTTC
CDR3 protein: CATRRGNGYTF

D gene: .
CDR3 length: 15
V gene: TRBV13
J gene: TRBJ2-6
clone size: .
CDR3 DNA: TGTGCCAGCAGCTTCGACAGAAGTGGGGCCAACGTCCTGACTTTC
CDR3 protein: CASSFDRSGANVLTF

D gene: .
CDR3 length: 13
V gene: TRBV30
J gene: TRBJ2-3
clone size: .
CDR3 DNA: TGTGCCTGGAGCTCCGGTAGAACGGATACGCAGTATTTT
CDR3 protein: CAWSSGRTDTQYF

D gene: TRBD1
CDR3 length: 15
V gene: TRBV7-8
J gene: TRBJ1-2
clone size: .
CDR3 DNA: TGTGCCAGCAGCTTAGATGGGACAGGGGTTAGCGGCTACACCTTC
CDR3 protein: CASSLDGTGVSGYTF

D gene: .
CDR3 length: 16
V gene: TRBV5-3
J gene: TRBJ2-7
clone size: .
CDR3 DNA: TGTGCCAGAAGCCCCCCCACGGCAAATGCCGTTTACGAGCAGTACTTC
CDR3 protein: CARSPPTANAVYEQYF

D gene: TRBD2
CDR3 length: 19
V gene: TRBV29-1
J gene: TRBJ2-2
clone size: .
CDR3 DNA: TGCAGCGTTCCTAGTACCGGGACTAGCTCCAGAGGAAACACCGGGGAGCTGTTTTTT
CDR3 protein: CSVPSTGTSSRGNTGELFF

D gene: TRBD2
CDR3 length: 15
V gene: TRBV4-2
J gene: TRBJ2-2
clone size: .
CDR3 DNA: TGTGCCAGCAGCCAAGGGGGAGGGAGCCCCGGGGAGCTGTTTTTT
CDR3 protein: CASSQGGGSPGELFF

D gene: TRBD1
CDR3 length: 17
V gene: TRBV7-2
J gene: TRBJ1-1
clone size: .
CDR3 DNA: TGTGCCAGCAGCCTGAACCGGGGGACAGGGGGGTATAGAGGAGCTTTCTTT
CDR3 protein: CASSLNRGTGGYRGAFF

D gene: TRBD2
CDR3 length: 19
V gene: TRBV30
J gene: TRBJ2-1
clone size: .
CDR3 DNA: TGTGCCTGGAGGGCTCCGGGACTAGCGGGAGGGAGCTCCTACAATGAGCAGTTCTTC
CDR3 protein: CAWRAPGLAGGSSYNEQFF

D gene: .
CDR3 length: 14
V gene: TRBV5-1
J gene: TRBJ2-2
clone size: .
CDR3 DNA: TGCGCCAGCAGCTTGGGCAGTACGTCCGGGGAGCTGTTTTTT
CDR3 protein: CASSLGSTSGELFF

D gene: TRBD1
CDR3 length: 14
V gene: TRBV7-8
J gene: TRBJ1-6
clone size: .
CDR3 DNA: TGTGCCAGCAGCTTTGACAGGGGAACTTCACCCCTCCACTTT
CDR3 protein: CASSFDRGTSPLHF

D gene: TRBD2
CDR3 length: 17
V gene: TRBV19
J gene: TRBJ2-5
clone size: .
CDR3 DNA: TGTGCCAGTAGTATAGTAAGTCCTAGCGGGAGAGTAGAGACCCAGTACTTC
CDR3 protein: CASSIVSPSGRVETQYF

D gene: TRBD1
CDR3 length: 17
V gene: TRBV10-2
J gene: TRBJ2-1
clone size: .
CDR3 DNA: TGCGCCAGCAGGATTGGGACAGGGAGGCCTCGAGGGAATGAGCAGTTCTTC
CDR3 protein: CASRIGTGRPRGNEQFF

D gene: .
CDR3 length: 14
V gene: TRBV19
J gene: TRBJ2-2
clone size: .
CDR3 DNA: TGTGCCAGTAGTATTAGCGGGAACACCGGGGAGCTGTTTTTT
CDR3 protein: CASSISGNTGELFF

D gene: .
CDR3 length: 13
V gene: TRBV3-1/TRBV3-2
J gene: TRBJ2-7
clone size: once
CDR3 DNA: TGTGCCAGCAGCAGGCAGTTCTCCTACGAGCAGTACTTC
CDR3 protein: CASSRQFSYEQYF

D gene: TRBD1
CDR3 length: 14
V gene: TRBV11-2
J gene: TRBJ2-5
clone size: .
CDR3 DNA: TGTGCCAGCAGCTCCCAGGGGGTATCAGAGACCCAGTACTTC
CDR3 protein: CASSSQGVSETQYF

D gene: .
CDR3 length: 13
V gene: TRBV10-3
J gene: TRBJ2-3
clone size: .
CDR3 DNA: TGTGCCATCAGGGGGGTTTTGGGGGATACGCAGTATTTT
CDR3 protein: CAIRGVLGDTQYF

D gene: .
CDR3 length: 14
V gene: TRBV7-9
J gene: TRBJ1-2
clone size: .
CDR3 DNA: TGTGCCAGCAGCTTAATCGCCGGAAGCTATGGCTACACCTTC
CDR3 protein: CASSLIAGSYGYTF

D gene: .
CDR3 length: 16
V gene: TRBV4-1
J gene: TRBJ2-7
clone size: .
CDR3 DNA: TGCGCCAGCAGCCAAGTGGGGCGGGACGGTAACTACGAGCAGTACTTC
CDR3 protein: CASSQVGRDGNYEQYF

D gene: TRBD2
CDR3 length: 17
V gene: TRBV7-6
J gene: TRBJ2-1
clone size: .
CDR3 DNA: TGTGCCAGCAGTTCCAGGACTAGCGGGAGGGCCTACAATGAGCAGTTCTTC
CDR3 protein: CASSSRTSGRAYNEQFF

D gene: TRBD1
CDR3 length: 20
V gene: TRBV6-1
J gene: TRBJ1-5
clone size: .
CDR3 DNA: TGTGCCAGCAGTGAAGCGAGGACAGGGGGCGTGATCGATAGCAATCAGCCCCAGCATTTT
CDR3 protein: CASSEARTGGVIDSNQPQHF

D gene: .
CDR3 length: 14
V gene: TRBV6-5
J gene: TRBJ1-2
clone size: .
CDR3 DNA: TGTGCCAGCACTCCCCGGGGGGGAAACTATGGCTACACCTTC
CDR3 protein: CASTPRGGNYGYTF

D gene: .
CDR3 length: 15
V gene: TRBV4-3
J gene: TRBJ1-1
clone size: .
CDR3 DNA: TGCGCCAGCAGCCAAGGTCCAGACTCGAACACTGAAGCTTTCTTT
CDR3 protein: CASSQGPDSNTEAFF

D gene: .
CDR3 length: 17
V gene: TRBV30
J gene: TRBJ1-4
clone size: .
CDR3 DNA: TGTGCCTGGAGTGTAAAGATAGTGGGACGGAACAATGAAAAACTGTTTTTT
CDR3 protein: CAWSVKIVGRNNEKLFF

D gene: .
CDR3 length: 14
V gene: TRBV19
J gene: TRBJ1-5
clone size: .
CDR3 DNA: TGTGCCAGTAGTAAGGGACTTAGCAATCAGCCCCAGCATTTT
CDR3 protein: CASSKGLSNQPQHF

D gene: .
CDR3 length: 11
V gene: TRBV29-1
J gene: TRBJ2-7
clone size: .
CDR3 DNA: TGCAGCGTTGATCAGGGCTACGAGCAGTACTTC
CDR3 protein: CSVDQGYEQYF

D gene: .
CDR3 length: 12
V gene: TRBV29-1
J gene: TRBJ2-6
clone size: .
CDR3 DNA: TGCAGCGTTGTTTTGGGGGCCAACGTCCTGACTTTC
CDR3 protein: CSVVLGANVLTF